Following are 32 T cell receptor beta chains from one sample sequenced in a study of blood T cell repertoires in COVID-19. The protocol was immunoSEQ multiplex PCR, while the TCRdb copy is restricted to in-frame clones and leaves out a portion. The top ten clones hold less than 3% of a sample with some 160,000 clones, around 90% of them seen once. Sequenced sample: peripheral blood. Receptors were obtained from a man in his 60s with acute or convalescent COVID-19.

This clone has just one count. This chain connects TRBV5-6 to TRBJ1-2; D perhaps matches TRBD1 (5 bases). The germline gives CDR1 SGHDT, CDR2 YYEEEE. V was shortened by 5 bases and J by 7 bases, with 12 bases between the two germline ends. The length of the CDR3 is 12 residues. The CDR3 spells CASSQQGGGYTF. For the CDR3, the DNA is TGTGCCAGCAGTCAGCAGGGAGGTGGCTACACCTTC.

This clone was observed a few times. The V and J genes are TRBV30 and TRBJ1-1; D is ambiguous. The CDR3 runs 13 residues. The V gene lost 7 bases and the J gene lost 4 bases, with 16 bases spanning the gap. Germline V gene lookup returns CDR1 GTSNPN and CDR2 SVGIG (reference sequence). CDR3 in amino acids: CASEERVGTEAFF. The CDR3 coding sequence is TGTGCCTCTGAAGAGCGGGTGGGCACTGAAGCTTTCTTT.

This clone came up once. The chain uses TRBV6-5 and TRBJ2-7, with 9 bases identical to TRBD2. Germline lookup yields CDR1 MNHEY and CDR2 SVGAGI. The CDR3 extends over 14 amino acids. Trimming took 4 bases from V and 0 from J; bases not matched to a gene: 1. The CDR3 coding sequence is TGTGCCAGCAGTTTAGCGGGGGCCTCCTACGAGCAGTACTTC. Translated, it gives CASSLAGASYEQYF.

The chain joins TRBV18 to TRBJ2-3; 7 nucleotides align to TRBD2. This CDR3 has 15 residues. Germline V lookup: CDR1 KGHSH, CDR2 LQKENI. V lost 2 bases and J lost 2; bases outside the gene matches: 4. The CDR3 region is CASSPRAGYTDTQYF. CDR3 in DNA: TGTGCCAGCTCACCAAGAGCGGGGTACACAGATACGCAGTATTTT.

The V call is TRBV6-5, the J call TRBJ2-3; TRBD2 matches at 8 bases. Looked up from germline, CDR1 is MNHEY and CDR2 is SVGAGI. The CDR3 has 16 residues. V lost 0 bases, J lost 2 bases, and 4 bases stayed unmatched. Here the CDR3 reads CASSYSSTSATDTQYF. In DNA form, the CDR3 reads TGTGCCAGCAGTTACTCGTCGACTAGCGCCACAGATACGCAGTATTTT.

The chain joins TRBV6-5 to TRBJ1-5; 8 nucleotides line up with TRBD1. Germline V gives CDR1 MNHEY, CDR2 SVGAGI. After removal of 5 bases from V and 1 base from J, the junction contained 4 bases not matched to a gene. This CDR3 region has 15 residues. Here the CDR3 DNA reads TGTGCCAGCAGTCGACAGGGGATAAGCAATCAGCCCCAGCATTTT. Translated: CASSRQGISNQPQHF.

The chain is built from TRBV30 and TRBJ1-2, with 8 bases matching TRBD1. V shed 4 bases and J 8 bases; nucleotides not matched to a gene: 6. There are 12 residues in the CDR3. CDR1 and CDR2 from the germline V gene are GTSNPN and SVGIG (reference sequence). The CDR3 DNA reads TGTGCCTGGAACCAGGGGGCCGGAGGCTACACCTTC. It encodes CAWNQGAGGYTF.

This chain connects TRBV18 to TRBJ1-3, with TRBD1 identical over 7 bases. Germline-derived CDR1 and CDR2 are KGHSH and LQKENI. V gave up 3 bases and J gave up 4 bases; unmatched junction bases: 15. The CDR3 runs 18 residues. The CDR3 DNA reads TGTGCCAGCTCACCGTTGAAAACAGGGGCAACGGGGGGAAACACCATATATTTT. Translated, it gives CASSPLKTGATGGNTIYF.

This sequence joins TRBV27 and TRBJ2-7, with D possibly being TRBD2 (6 bases). CDR3 length equals 14 residues. The V and J ends lost 5 bases and 5 bases respectively, with 16 bases between them. The germline V gene encodes CDR1 MNHEY and CDR2 SMNVEV (reference sequence). CDR3 amino acids: CASSTDYPPHEQYF. The CDR3 DNA is TGTGCCAGCAGTACGGACTATCCCCCTCACGAGCAGTACTTC.

The CDR3: CASRRTGSYGYTF. CDR3 bases: TGTGCCAGTAGACGGACAGGAAGCTATGGCTACACCTTC. The V and J genes are TRBV19 and TRBJ1-2, with TRBD1 matching 7 bases. The V and J ends lost 6 bases and 4 bases, in that order; junction bases with no gene match: 5. The CDR3 is 13 residues long. From germline, CDR1 is LNHDA and CDR2 SQIVND (reference sequence). Drawing the rest from reference TRBV19 and TRBJ1-2, the complete variable domain is DGGITQSPKYLFRKEGQNVTLSCEQNLNHDAMYWYRQDPGQGLRLIYYSQIVNDFQKGDIAEGYSVSREKKESFPLTVTSAQKNPTAFYLCASRRTGSYGYTFGSGTRLTVV.

The chain links TRBV29-1 to TRBJ1-1, with D possibly matching TRBD1 (6 bases). The V gene lost 7 bases and the J gene lost 3 bases, with 15 bases spanning the gap. CDR3 length: 13 amino acids. Germline V gives CDR1 SQVTM, CDR2 ANQGSEA. The CDR3 sequence: CSDIGQYDTEAFF. CDR3 DNA: TGCAGCGATATAGGACAGTACGACACTGAAGCTTTCTTT.

This clone occurred once. The V and J genes are TRBV6-1 and TRBJ1-1, with D possibly TRBD1 on 5 matching bases. Trimming stripped 5 bases from V and 11 bases from J, with 18 bases between. CDR3 size: 13 residues. CDR1 is MNHNS, CDR2 SASEGT, per germline. CDR3 region: CASSTVAGTWAFF. The CDR3 bases are TGTGCCAGCAGTACGGTCGCCGGGACTTGGGCTTTCTTT.

The count of this clone is one. The gene calls are TRBV6-4 and TRBJ1-5; 7 bases line up with TRBD1. J lost 9 bases, V lost 2 bases, and 4 bases had no gene match. The germline CDR1 and CDR2 sequences are MRHNA and SNTAGT. CDR3 size: 13 residues. Here the CDR3 reads CASSDGRDRPQHF. In DNA form, the CDR3 reads TGTGCCAGCAGTGACGGAAGGGACAGGCCCCAGCATTTT.

The chain uses TRBV3-1 (or the pseudogene TRBV3-2) and TRBJ2-7; D possibly corresponds to TRBD2 (5 bases). The V gene lost 4 bases and the J gene lost 3 bases, with 10 bases spanning the gap. The length of the CDR3 is 13 residues. Germline CDR1 LGHDT, CDR2 YNNKEL (reference sequence). CDR3 coding DNA: TGTGCCAGCAGCCCCTATCGGGGCTACGAGCAGTACTTC. Its protein product is CASSPYRGYEQYF.

This clone was picked up one time. In DNA, the CDR3 is TGTGCCAGCAGCCAAGACCGGACAGGGGGCTACGAGCAGTACTTC. This translates into CASSQDRTGGYEQYF. The V and J genes are TRBV3-1 (or the pseudogene TRBV3-2) and TRBJ2-7; 10 nucleotides match TRBD1. The CDR3 has 15 amino acids. J gave up 3 bases and V 0 bases, and 2 bases lay outside the gene matches. Per the germline V gene, CDR1 is LGHDT and CDR2 is YNNKEL (reference sequence).

This clone appeared a few times. The chain carries TRBV9 and TRBJ2-3; 7 nucleotides agree with TRBD2. The CDR3 runs to 15 residues. Germline CDR1 SGDLS, CDR2 YYNGEE. V was pared by 2 bases and J by 0 bases, with 3 bases of the junction left unmatched. The chain's CDR3 is CASSVLGGSTDTQYF. The CDR3 coding sequence is TGTGCCAGCAGCGTCTTGGGGGGGAGCACAGATACGCAGTATTTT.

The chain couples TRBV29-1 to TRBJ1-2; possible D gene TRBD1, 6 bases. Germline lookup yields CDR1 SQVTM and CDR2 ANQGSEA. The germline V and J ends were trimmed by 4 bases and 3 bases, with 15 bases remaining between them. CDR3 size: 14 residues. The CDR3 sequence: CSVVGAGTHYGYTF. The CDR3 DNA reads TGCAGCGTTGTCGGCGCAGGGACACACTATGGCTACACCTTC.

This clone was picked up a small number of times. J is TRBJ2-6 and V is TRBV7-2; 7 bases are shared with TRBD1. Germline V gives CDR1 SGHTA, CDR2 FQGNSA. Trimming took 4 bases from V and 3 from J; bases not matched to a gene: 6. The CDR3 consists of 16 residues. The CDR3 DNA follows: TGTGCCAGCAGCTGGGACAGTAATCTTGGGGCCAACGTCCTGACTTTC. It codes for CASSWDSNLGANVLTF.

CDR3 protein: CASSLAGEGTEAFF. CDR3 coding DNA: TGTGCCAGCAGCTTAGCGGGAGAGGGGACTGAAGCTTTCTTT. This chain connects TRBV11-2 to TRBJ1-1; tentative D call: TRBD1 (5 bases). The length of the CDR3 is 14 residues. V dropped 1 base and J dropped 5 bases, with 11 bases sitting between them. Germline lookup yields CDR1 SGHAT and CDR2 FQNNGV.

This rearrangement joins TRBV29-1 to TRBJ1-1; 8 bases map to TRBD1. J was trimmed by 4 bases and V by 7 bases; bases with no gene match: 11. Germline V CDR1 and CDR2: SQVTM, ANQGSEA. This CDR3 is built from 14 residues. In DNA form, the CDR3 reads TGCAGCGCTTGGATTGACAGGGGAATCACTGAAGCTTTCTTT. Translated: CSAWIDRGITEAFF.

The chain employs TRBV19 and TRBJ1-6; D may be TRBD1 (5 bases). The V end lost 7 bases, the J end lost 10 bases, and 17 bases lay between the germline ends. This CDR3 is 14 amino acids long. The V gene's germline CDR1 is LNHDA and CDR2 SQIVND (reference sequence). CDR3 DNA: TGTGCCAGTACCATAGGCAGGGAAGGGTCACCCCTCCACTTT. It is translated as CASTIGREGSPLHF.

The sample holds a few counts of this clone. The genes are TRBV6-2 or TRBV6-3 and TRBJ1-1; unclear D gene. The V end was cut by 5 bases, the J end by 4 bases, with 20 bases between. Germline V CDR1 and CDR2: MNHEY, SVGEGT. This CDR3 has 16 residues. The DNA for the CDR3 is TGTGCCAGCAGTACCCGTACTTATCTGATTCTCACTGAAGCTTTCTTT. Protein sequence: CASSTRTYLILTEAFF.

The chain employs TRBV5-8 and TRBJ1-2; perhaps TRBD1 as D (5 bases). CDR3 length: 14 residues. The V gene's germline CDR1 is SGHTS and CDR2 YDEGEE. V was clipped by 4 bases and J by 5 bases, with 15 bases between them. The CDR3 protein is CASSPWGEIYGYTF. CDR3 sequence (DNA): TGTGCCAGCAGCCCCTGGGGGGAGATTTATGGCTACACCTTC.

The rearrangement joins TRBV6-2 or TRBV6-3 to TRBJ1-2, with 7 nucleotides matching TRBD1. The CDR3 consists of 15 residues. After removal of 4 bases from V and 4 bases from J, the junction contained 9 bases not matched to a gene. From germline, CDR1 is MNHEY and CDR2 SVGEGT. CDR3 DNA: TGTGCCAGCAGTTTAGGGGGCGCGACGGTCTATGGCTACACCTTC. This translates into CASSLGGATVYGYTF.

The V gene is TRBV7-9, the J gene TRBJ1-2; D uncertain. Germline CDR1 SEHNR, CDR2 FQNEAQ (reference sequence). CDR3 length: 17 amino acids. The V end lost 4 bases, the J end lost 5 bases, and 23 bases lay between the germline ends. The CDR3 sequence is CASSSQKERPGLYGYTF. DNA for the CDR3: TGTGCCAGCAGCTCCCAAAAAGAGAGACCGGGTCTTTATGGCTACACCTTC.

This sequence joins TRBV18 and TRBJ2-1, with D perhaps TRBD1 (7 bases). Germline V gene sequence: CDR1 KGHSH, CDR2 LQKENI. The CDR3 contains 14 residues. V was pared by 3 bases and J by 8 bases, with 14 bases between. In DNA form, the CDR3 reads TGTGCCAGCTCACCGACACCAGGGGGGCATGAGCAGTTCTTC. It codes for CASSPTPGGHEQFF.

V usage is TRBV11-2 and J usage is TRBJ1-2, with 8 nucleotides matching TRBD1. V gave up 1 base and J gave up 3 bases; unmatched junction bases: 4. This CDR3 spans 15 amino acids. CDR1 is SGHAT and CDR2 is FQNNGV in the germline V gene. For the CDR3, the DNA is TGTGCCAGCAGCTTAGTGGGCAGGGGGCACTATGGCTACACCTTC. As protein: CASSLVGRGHYGYTF.

The chain employs TRBV3-1 (or the pseudogene TRBV3-2) and TRBJ1-2, with a tentative D call TRBD1 (6 bases). The ends were cut back, 4 bases at V and 8 bases at J, with 17 bases in the middle. CDR3 size: 14 residues. From germline, CDR1 is LGHDT and CDR2 YNNKEL (reference sequence). CDR3 loop: CASSPTLRTDGYTF. The DNA for the CDR3 is TGTGCCAGCAGCCCTACCCTCAGGACAGACGGCTACACCTTC.

This chain uses TRBV5-1 with TRBJ2-3, with D perhaps matching TRBD1 (6 bases). CDR3 length equals 14 residues. The germline CDR1 and CDR2 sequences are SGHRS and YFSETQ. The V end was cut by 7 bases, the J end by 3 bases, with 15 bases between. For the CDR3, the DNA is TGCGCCAGCGGAGCGACAGGATCGACAGATACGCAGTATTTT. Amino acids: CASGATGSTDTQYF.

This chain uses TRBV7-2 with TRBJ2-1, with 14 positions matching TRBD2. CDR1 SGHTA and CDR2 FQGNSA come from the germline V gene. The V and J ends lost 6 bases and 12 bases, in that order; junction bases with no gene match: 10. The CDR3 has 15 amino acids. The CDR3 nucleotides are TGTGCCAGCAGTTCCCGGACTAGCGGGGGGAGGACGCAGTTCTTC. It yields the protein CASSSRTSGGRTQFF.

This sequence joins TRBV5-4 and TRBJ2-2; D gene ambiguous. The V and J ends lost 5 bases and 4 bases respectively, with 9 bases between them. The CDR3 totals 13 residues. Germline values: CDR1 SGHNT, CDR2 YYREEE (reference sequence). CDR3 loop: CASRALGTGELFF. The CDR3 DNA sequence: TGTGCCAGCAGGGCCCTAGGCACCGGGGAGCTGTTTTTT.

This sequence joins TRBV24-1 and TRBJ1-2; 8 bases are a match to TRBD1. V shed 2 bases, J shed 0 bases, and the junction held 1 base outside the gene matches. CDR3 length: 15 residues. The V gene's germline CDR1 is KGHDR and CDR2 SFDVKD. As DNA, the CDR3 is TGTGCCACCAGTGATTCGGACAGGGCTAACTATGGCTACACCTTC. Translated: CATSDSDRANYGYTF.